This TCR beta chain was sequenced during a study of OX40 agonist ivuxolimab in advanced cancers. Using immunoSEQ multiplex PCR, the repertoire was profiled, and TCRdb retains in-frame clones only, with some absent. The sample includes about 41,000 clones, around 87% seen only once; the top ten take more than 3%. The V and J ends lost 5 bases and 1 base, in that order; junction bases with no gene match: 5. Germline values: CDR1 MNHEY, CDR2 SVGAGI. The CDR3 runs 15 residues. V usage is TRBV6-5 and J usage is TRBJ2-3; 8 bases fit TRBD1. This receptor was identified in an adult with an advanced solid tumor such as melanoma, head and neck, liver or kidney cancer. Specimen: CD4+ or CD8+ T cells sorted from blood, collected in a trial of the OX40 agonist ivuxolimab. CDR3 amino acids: CASSAGQGGTDTQYF. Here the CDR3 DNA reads TGTGCCAGCAGTGCAGGACAGGGCGGCACAGATACGCAGTATTTT.